This T cell receptor (beta chain) was found in a study of identical twins. This clonotype has just a few counts. V dropped 0 bases and J dropped 2 bases, with 17 bases sitting between them. The CDR3 contains 16 residues. Germline assignment: CDR1 DFQATT and CDR2 SNEGSKA (reference sequence). TCRdb redid the calling of the 5' RACE reads with MiXCR, one entry per CDR3 protein. The repertoire consists of some 500,000 distinct CDR3 sequences, with 20% to 25% occurring once and the leading ten covering 0.75% to 0.95%. The sample was also linked to a second study, of T cells expressing NK-cell markers.

Input material: CD4+ T cells sorted from blood. This TCR came from a young woman in good health. The V call is TRBV20-1, the J call TRBJ2-7; weak D call: TRBD2 (7 bases). The CDR3: CSARDGGRGRTYEQYF. The CDR3 coding sequence is TGCAGTGCTAGAGATGGGGGGCGGGGGCGGACCTACGAGCAGTACTTC.